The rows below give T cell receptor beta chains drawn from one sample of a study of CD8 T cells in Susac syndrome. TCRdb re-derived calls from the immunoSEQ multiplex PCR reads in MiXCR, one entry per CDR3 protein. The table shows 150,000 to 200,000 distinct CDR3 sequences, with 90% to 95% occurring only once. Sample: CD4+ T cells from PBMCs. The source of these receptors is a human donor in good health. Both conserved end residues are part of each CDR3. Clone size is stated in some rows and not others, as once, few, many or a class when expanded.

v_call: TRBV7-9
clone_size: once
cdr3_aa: CASSLGLGGNTEAFF

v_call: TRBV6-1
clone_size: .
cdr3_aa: CASVARDDWYEQYF

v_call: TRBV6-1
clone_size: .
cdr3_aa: CASSEWDSGSPLHF

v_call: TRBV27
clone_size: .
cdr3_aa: CASSLRTSGGNEQFF

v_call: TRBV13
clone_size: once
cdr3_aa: CASSLEDRGVSKNIQYF

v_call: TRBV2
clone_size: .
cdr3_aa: CASSDRTSGNTIYF

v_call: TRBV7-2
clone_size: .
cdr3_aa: CASSPQGGGEPQHF

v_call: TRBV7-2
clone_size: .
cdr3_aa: CASSLPGTNQPQHF

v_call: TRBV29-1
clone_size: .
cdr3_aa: CSVFARGSGEEKLFF

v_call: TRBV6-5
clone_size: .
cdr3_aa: CASRRAATDTQYF

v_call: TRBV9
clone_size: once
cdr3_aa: CASSPGGQGIAEAFF

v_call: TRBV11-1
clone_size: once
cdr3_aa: CASSPRGGGKETQYF

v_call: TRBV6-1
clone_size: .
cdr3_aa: CASRSQGTSNTGELFF

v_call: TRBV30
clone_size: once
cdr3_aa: CAWRKDRFFQETQYF

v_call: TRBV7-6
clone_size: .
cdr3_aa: CASSSSNEQYF

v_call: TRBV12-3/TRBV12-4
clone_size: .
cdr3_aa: CASTRGLNYGYTF

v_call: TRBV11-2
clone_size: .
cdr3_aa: CASSPHLDQPQHF

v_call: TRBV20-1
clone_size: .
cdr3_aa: CSARESLAPETQYF

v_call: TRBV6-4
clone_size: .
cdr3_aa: CASSPNGQGGKNIQYF

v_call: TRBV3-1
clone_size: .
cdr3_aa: CASSQQPSGGDEQYF

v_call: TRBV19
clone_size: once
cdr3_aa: CASSVNRVHTEAFF

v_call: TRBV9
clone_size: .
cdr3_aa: CASSARMLYGYTF

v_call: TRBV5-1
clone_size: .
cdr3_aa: CASSPGTAMNTEAFF

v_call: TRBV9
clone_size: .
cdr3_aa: CASSVADVTDTQYF

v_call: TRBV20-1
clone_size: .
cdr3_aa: CSAPGPGQETQYF

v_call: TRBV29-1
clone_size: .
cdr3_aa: CSTRTGWETQYF

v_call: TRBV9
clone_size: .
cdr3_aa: CASSVEDRGFAEAFF

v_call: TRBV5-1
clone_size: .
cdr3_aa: CASSLRGSANTGELFF

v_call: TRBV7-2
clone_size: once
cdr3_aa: CGTSFPYNSPLHF

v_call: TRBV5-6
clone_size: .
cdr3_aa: CASSSRDRVPEAFF

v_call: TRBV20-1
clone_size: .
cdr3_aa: CSARIGDSYGYTF

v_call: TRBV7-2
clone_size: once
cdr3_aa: CASSFGLGNTIYF

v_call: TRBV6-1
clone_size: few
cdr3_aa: CASSLGRGTEAFF

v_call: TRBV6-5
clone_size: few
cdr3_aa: CASSYSAGDTDTQYF

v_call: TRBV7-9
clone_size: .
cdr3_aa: CASSFTSGGAPGANVLTF

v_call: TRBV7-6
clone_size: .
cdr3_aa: CASSPQVGPNYGYTF

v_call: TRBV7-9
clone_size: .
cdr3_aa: CASNQAGGSYEQYF

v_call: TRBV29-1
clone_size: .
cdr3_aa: CSVHQGNIQYF

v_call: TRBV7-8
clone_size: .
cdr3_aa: CASSRRDGATNEKLFF

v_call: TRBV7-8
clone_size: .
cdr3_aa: CASSAGLAGHEQYF

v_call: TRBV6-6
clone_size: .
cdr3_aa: CASRGTGVSEQYF

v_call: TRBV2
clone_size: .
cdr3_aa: CASRALERQDSEQEPYEQYF

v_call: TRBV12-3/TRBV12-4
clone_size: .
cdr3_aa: CASSFLAGVAYEQYF

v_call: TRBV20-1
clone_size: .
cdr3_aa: CSAGRQGARGYTF

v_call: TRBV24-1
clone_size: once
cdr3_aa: CATSDSQGAQETQYF

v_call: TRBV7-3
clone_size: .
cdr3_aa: CASSTGTSGGWDTQYF

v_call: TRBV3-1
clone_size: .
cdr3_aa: CASSPSGIYNEQFF

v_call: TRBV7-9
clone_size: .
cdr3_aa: CASTTLDGYGYTF

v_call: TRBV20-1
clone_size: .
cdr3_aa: CSARSGAGYTF

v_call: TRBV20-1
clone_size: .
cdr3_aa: CSARDPVSYEQYF

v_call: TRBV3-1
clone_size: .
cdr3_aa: CASSQEHGRGSTGELFF

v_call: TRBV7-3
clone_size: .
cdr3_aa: CASSLATGMEGYTF

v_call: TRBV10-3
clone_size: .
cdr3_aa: CAISVLQGSGDYTF

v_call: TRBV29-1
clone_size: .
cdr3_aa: CSTPHGGQMNTEAFF

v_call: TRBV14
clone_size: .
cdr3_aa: CASSLEEGWFYGYTF

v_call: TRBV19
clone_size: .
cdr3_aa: CASSRYGYTF

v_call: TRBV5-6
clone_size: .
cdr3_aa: CASRVTGGNTIYF